This paragraph reports one T cell receptor (beta chain). Its antigen remains unknown. This same CDR3 is encoded by further DNA sequences in the sample. This sample was taken from a study of cytomegalovirus exposure and HLA in healthy donors. V shed 3 bases and J 3 bases; nucleotides not matched to a gene: 4. The CDR3 spans 14 residues. Germline V lookup: CDR1 SGHVS, CDR2 FQNEAQ. The PCR employed 60 Vbeta primers together with 13 Jbeta primers. The protocol was immunoSEQ multiplex PCR, while the TCRdb copy is restricted to in-frame clones and leaves out a portion. The sample records over 200,000 clones, roughly 91% being singletons. Study observations and caveats: Prediction of most subjects' HLA-A and HLA-B alleles by TCR beta sequences was reportedly accurate.

Material: PBMCs. The sequence was obtained from a woman between 18 and 29 years old in good health and CMV-seronegative. The gene calls are TRBV7-8 and TRBJ2-7; TRBD2 matches at 8 bases. The CDR3 DNA is TGTGCCAGCAGCTTCGGACTAGCTAACTACGAGCAGTACTTC. Protein product: CASSFGLANYEQYF.